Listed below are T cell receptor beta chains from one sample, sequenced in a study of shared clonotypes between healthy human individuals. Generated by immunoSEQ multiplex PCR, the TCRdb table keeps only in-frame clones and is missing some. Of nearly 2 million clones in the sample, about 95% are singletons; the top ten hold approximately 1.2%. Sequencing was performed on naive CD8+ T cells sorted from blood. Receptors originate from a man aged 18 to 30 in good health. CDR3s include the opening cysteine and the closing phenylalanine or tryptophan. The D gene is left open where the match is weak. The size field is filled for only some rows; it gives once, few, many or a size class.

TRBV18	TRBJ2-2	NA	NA	TGTGCCAGCTCCCGCTCGGACAGCCCGAACACCGGGGAGCTGTTTTTT	CASSRSDSPNTGELFF
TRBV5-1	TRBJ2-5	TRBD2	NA	TGCGCCAGCAGCCCCCGACCCACTAGCGGACAAGAGACCCAGTACTTC	CASSPRPTSGQETQYF
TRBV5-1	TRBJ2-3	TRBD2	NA	TGCGCCAGCAGCTTGGTAGCGGGAGCGGTAACGTGGACAGATACGCAGTATTTT	CASSLVAGAVTWTDTQYF
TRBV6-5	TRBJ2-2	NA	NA	TGTGCCAGCACTCACGAGGCAGGGCGCACCGGGGAGCTGTTTTTT	CASTHEAGRTGELFF
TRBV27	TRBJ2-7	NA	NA	TGTGCCAGCAGTTTATCGGGCGTAAAGGGCTCCTACGAGCAGTACTTC	CASSLSGVKGSYEQYF
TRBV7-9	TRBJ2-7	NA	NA	TGTGCCAGCAGCTTAGTTGGCAGTGCCTACGAGCAGTACTTC	CASSLVGSAYEQYF
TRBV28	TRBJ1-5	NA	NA	TGTGCCAGCAGTCTGACCCCCGGGGACATCAGCAATCAGCCCCAGCATTTT	CASSLTPGDISNQPQHF
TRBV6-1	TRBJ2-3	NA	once	TGTGCCAGCAGTGAAGATCGGGTGAGCACAGATACGCAGTATTTT	CASSEDRVSTDTQYF
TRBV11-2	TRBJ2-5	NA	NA	TGTGCCAGCACCCTAGATTATAGGCAATCAAGTTCCCCGCAGGAGACCCAGTACTTC	CASTLDYRQSSSPQETQYF
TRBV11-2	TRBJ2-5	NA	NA	TGTGCCAGCAGCCCTTTATGGGGGGGGCGGGAGACCCAGTACTTC	CASSPLWGGRETQYF
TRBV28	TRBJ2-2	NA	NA	TGTGCCAGCACAATAGGGGCAGGGTGGTCCGGGGAGCTGTTTTTT	CASTIGAGWSGELFF
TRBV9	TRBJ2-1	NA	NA	TGTGCCAGCAGTCACAGAGACAATGAGCAGTTCTTC	CASSHRDNEQFF
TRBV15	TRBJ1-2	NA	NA	TGTGCCACCAGCAGAGATCATGGGCCTCGGGATGGCTACACCTTC	CATSRDHGPRDGYTF
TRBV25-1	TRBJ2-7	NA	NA	TGTGCCAGCAGTGAATTAGCTTGGGACGGAGAGCAGTACTTC	CASSELAWDGEQYF
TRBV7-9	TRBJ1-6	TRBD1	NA	TGTGCCAGCAGCTACAGGGGGCATAATTCACCCCTCCACTTT	CASSYRGHNSPLHF
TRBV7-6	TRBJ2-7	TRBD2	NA	TGTGCCAGCAGCTTAGAGGTGGGACTAGCGGAGCAGTACTTC	CASSLEVGLAEQYF
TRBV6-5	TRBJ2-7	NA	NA	TGTGCCAGCAGCCCCGCGGTCTACGAGCAGTACTTC	CASSPAVYEQYF
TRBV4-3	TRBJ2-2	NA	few	TGCGCCAGCAGCCAAGGTTGGAACACCGGGGAGCTGTTTTTT	CASSQGWNTGELFF
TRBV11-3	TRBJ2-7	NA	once	TGTGCCAGCAGCTTAGCCCAGCAATACGAGCAGTACTTC	CASSLAQQYEQYF
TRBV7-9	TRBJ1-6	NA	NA	TGTGCCAGCAGCTTAGGAACCAACTCACCCCTCCACTTT	CASSLGTNSPLHF
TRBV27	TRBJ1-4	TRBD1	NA	TGTGCCAGCAGTCCAGGAATCGGGACAGGGACCTCTTTTGAAAAACTGTTTTTT	CASSPGIGTGTSFEKLFF
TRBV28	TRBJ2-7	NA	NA	TGTGCCAGCAGTTTAGTCCAGGGACTCTACGAGCAGTACTTC	CASSLVQGLYEQYF
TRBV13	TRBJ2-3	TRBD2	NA	TGTGCCAGCAGCTCCGGGACTAGCGGGCGCACAGATACGCAGTATTTT	CASSSGTSGRTDTQYF
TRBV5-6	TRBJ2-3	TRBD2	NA	TGTGCCAGCAGTTCATTAGACGGGACTAGCGGGGCCCAGACGCAGTATTTT	CASSSLDGTSGAQTQYF
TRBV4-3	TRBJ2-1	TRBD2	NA	TGCGCCAGCAGCCAAGATCCAACTAGCGGAGGGGAATATGAGCAGTTCTTC	CASSQDPTSGGEYEQFF
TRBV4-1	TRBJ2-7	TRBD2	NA	TGCGCCAGCAGCCAAGAATTTAACGAAGCGGGAGTCTCCTACGAGCAGTACTTC	CASSQEFNEAGVSYEQYF
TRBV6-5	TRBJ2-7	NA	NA	TGTGCCAGCAGTTATATGGAGTCCTACGAGCAGTACTTC	CASSYMESYEQYF
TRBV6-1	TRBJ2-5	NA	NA	TGTGCCAGCAGCCGCCTCACCTCCGGGGAGACCCAGTACTTC	CASSRLTSGETQYF
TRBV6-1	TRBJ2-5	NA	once	TGTGCCAGCAGTGAAGTTGGCGGATACCAAGAGACCCAGTACTTC	CASSEVGGYQETQYF
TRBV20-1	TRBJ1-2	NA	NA	TGCAGTGCCCCGGGTGGCTACACCTTC	CSAPGGYTF
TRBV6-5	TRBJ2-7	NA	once	TGTGCCAGCAGTTACGTCCGGACAGAAGAAACCTACGAGCAGTACTTC	CASSYVRTEETYEQYF
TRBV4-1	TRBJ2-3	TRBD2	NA	TGCGCCAGCAATGGGAGGGCTAGCGGGGACACAGATACGCAGTATTTT	CASNGRASGDTDTQYF
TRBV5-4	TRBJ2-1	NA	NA	TGTGCCAGCAGCTCGCCCTCAGGGTATGAGCAGTTCTTC	CASSSPSGYEQFF
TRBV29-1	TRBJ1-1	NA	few	TGCAGCGTTGATGGGGACACTGAAGCTTTCTTT	CSVDGDTEAFF
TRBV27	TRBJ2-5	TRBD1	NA	TGTGCCAGCAGTCTAACCGGGACAGCCCAAGAGACCCAGTACTTC	CASSLTGTAQETQYF
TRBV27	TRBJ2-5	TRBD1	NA	TGTGCCAGCAGTTTAAGACAGGGCGGGGAGACCCAGTACTTC	CASSLRQGGETQYF
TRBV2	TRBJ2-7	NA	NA	TGTGCCAGCAGTGCCGGACTTGGGGCAGCCTACGAGCAGTACTTC	CASSAGLGAAYEQYF
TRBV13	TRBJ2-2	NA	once	TGTGCCAGCACCGATACAGGGAGCGGCGGGGAGCTGTTTTTT	CASTDTGSGGELFF
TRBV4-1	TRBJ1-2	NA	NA	TGCGCCAGCAGCCACCCTCTTCGTGGAGGAGGCTACACCTTC	CASSHPLRGGGYTF
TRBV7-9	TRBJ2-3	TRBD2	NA	TGTGCCACCGAGGGACTAGCGGGAACCACAGATACGCAGTATTTT	CATEGLAGTTDTQYF
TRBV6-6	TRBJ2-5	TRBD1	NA	TGTGCCAGCACCAAACCGGGACAGGGGGCGGGAGAGACCCAGTACTTC	CASTKPGQGAGETQYF
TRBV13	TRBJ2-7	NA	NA	TGTGCCAGCAGCTTTAGGGGTTACGAGCAGTACTTC	CASSFRGYEQYF
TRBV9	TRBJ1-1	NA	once	TGTGCCAGCAGCGCGATGATGAACACTGAAGCTTTCTTT	CASSAMMNTEAFF
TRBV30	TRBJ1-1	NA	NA	TGTGCCTGGGGTACAGGGAGGAGTACTGAAGCTTTCTTT	CAWGTGRSTEAFF
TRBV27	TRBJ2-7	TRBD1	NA	TGTGCCAGCAGCGGGGGGACAGGGCTCTACGAGCAGTACTTC	CASSGGTGLYEQYF
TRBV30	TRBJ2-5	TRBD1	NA	TGTGCCTGGAGAGTTCCGGGACAGGCTTTTGAGAAGCAGTACTTC	CAWRVPGQAFEKQYF
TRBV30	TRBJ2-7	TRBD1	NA	TGTGCCTGGAGTGTACTTCCAGGGGGCTCCGAGCAGTACTTC	CAWSVLPGGSEQYF
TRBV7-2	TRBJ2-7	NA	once	TGTGCCAGCAGCCTGGACTGGAACCCCTACGAGCAGTACTTC	CASSLDWNPYEQYF
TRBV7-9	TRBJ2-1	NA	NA	TGTGCCAGCAGACCCCGCAGGGTCGATCCCTACAATGAGCAGTTCTTC	CASRPRRVDPYNEQFF